These 15 T cell receptor beta chains were sequenced from one sample in a study of T cells after posttransplantation cyclophosphamide. Using immunoSEQ multiplex PCR, the repertoire was profiled, and TCRdb retains in-frame clones only, with some absent. Recorded here are about 30,000 clones, none singletons. The sequenced sample was PBMCs. Source of these receptors: a woman aged 60 to 75 in good health, CMV-negative, and a related stem cell transplant donor.

The chain combines TRBV7-3 with TRBJ2-3, with 11 bases lining up with TRBD2. Germline V CDR1 and CDR2: SGHTA, FQGTGA. The CDR3 has 15 amino acids. Trimming cost V 5 bases and J 6 bases; bases outside gene matches: 7. CDR3 coding DNA: TGTGCCAGCAGCACGCTTAGCGGGGGGGCGGATACGCAGTATTTT. This encodes CASSTLSGGADTQYF. Supplemented by reference TRBV7-3 and TRBJ2-3, the full variable domain reads GAGVSQTPSNKVTEKGKYVELRCDPISGHTALYWYRQSLGQGPEFLIYFQGTGAADDSGLPNDRFFAVRPEGSVSTLKIQRTERGDSAVYLCASSTLSGGADTQYFGPGTRLTVL.

This clone was seen many times. The chain is built from TRBV27 and TRBJ1-2; 9 bases fit TRBD1. J gave up 5 bases and V 6 bases, and 4 bases lay outside the gene matches. This CDR3 region has 13 residues. Per germline, CDR1 MNHEY and CDR2 SMNVEV (reference sequence). The CDR3 loop reads CASRGQGPYGYTF. As DNA, the CDR3 is TGTGCCAGCAGGGGACAGGGACCATATGGCTACACCTTC.

This clone was counted ten times or more. This sequence joins TRBV18 and TRBJ2-3; the D is unclear. The CDR3 length is 11 residues. Trimming removed 3 bases from V and 4 bases from J, with 2 bases in between. The germline gives CDR1 KGHSH, CDR2 LQKENI. Here the CDR3 reads CASSPSDTQYF. For the CDR3, the DNA is TGTGCCAGCTCACCCTCAGATACGCAGTATTTT.

Comments on this clone: Just one base apart from a much larger clone, this may be a read error. This specimen includes other DNA sequences encoding the same CDR3. This chain uses TRBV4-1 with TRBJ1-2; D perhaps matches TRBD1 (5 bases). The CDR3 is 14 amino acids. Germline CDR1 and CDR2: MGHRA and YSYEKL. CDR3 DNA sequence: TGCGCCAGTAGCCAAGCGCGGGGGAACTATGGCTACACCTTC. Its translation is CASSQARGNYGYTF.

There are many counts of this clone. The rearrangement links TRBV27 to TRBJ2-5; tentative D call: TRBD1 (5 bases). V gave up 2 bases and J gave up 3 bases, with 22 bases separating them. This CDR3 is 18 amino acids long. CDR1 is MNHEY and CDR2 is SMNVEV in the germline V gene (reference sequence). As DNA, the CDR3 is TGTGCCAGCAGTTTACCAGAAAAGCGCCTTGCAGGGAAAGAGACCCAGTACTTC. It specifies CASSLPEKRLAGKETQYF.

In its sample, this clone was seen many times. The chain recombines TRBV6-2 or TRBV6-3 with TRBJ1-5, with no clear D. CDR1 is MNHEY, CDR2 SVGEGT, per germline. Deletions cut 4 bases from V and 7 bases from J, with 8 bases between. The CDR3 is 12 residues long. The CDR3 nucleotides are TGTGCCAGCAGTTTCAATCCCCAGCCCCAGCATTTT. It encodes CASSFNPQPQHF.

This clone occurred many times. The V call is TRBV25-1, the J call TRBJ2-1; 8 nucleotides match TRBD2. V was pared by 5 bases and J by 8 bases, with 14 bases of the junction left unmatched. Germline V gene sequence: CDR1 MGHDK, CDR2 SYGVNS. The length of the CDR3 is 16 residues. In DNA form, the CDR3 reads TGTGCCAGCAGTCCTGAGAAGGGGACTAGGAGTCATGAGCAGTTCTTC. Amino acids: CASSPEKGTRSHEQFF.

This clone was seen at least ten times. This sequence joins TRBV6-5 and TRBJ2-7, with D possibly being TRBD1 (6 bases). Trimming removed 4 bases from V and 4 bases from J, with 8 bases in between. CDR3 length equals 12 residues. Germline CDR1 MNHEY, CDR2 SVGAGI. The CDR3 loop is CASSSGVYEQYF. The CDR3 coding sequence is TGTGCCAGCAGTTCAGGGGTGTACGAGCAGTACTTC.

This clone was recorded at least ten times. The V and J genes are TRBV6-4 and TRBJ2-3; a weak D match, TRBD2 (6 bases). This CDR3 region has 13 residues. V gave up 4 bases and J gave up 1 base, with 6 bases separating them. The germline CDR1 and CDR2 sequences are MRHNA and SNTAGT. This chain's CDR3 is CASSAGGTDTQYF. CDR3 sequence (DNA): TGTGCCAGCAGTGCGGGGGGCACAGATACGCAGTATTTT.

This clone came up many times. The chain employs TRBV7-9 and TRBJ1-5; 7 bases fit TRBD1. This CDR3 is built from 17 residues. Germline V gives CDR1 SEHNR, CDR2 FQNEAQ (reference sequence). Losses at the gene ends were 5 bases for V and 4 bases for J; bases not matched to a gene: 14. CDR3 sequence reads: CASSRGGGQGVNQPQHF. CDR3 DNA: TGTGCCAGCAGCCGGGGGGGTGGGCAGGGGGTTAATCAGCCCCAGCATTTT. The variable domain in full, with the rest retrieved from reference TRBV7-9 and TRBJ1-5, is DTGVSQNPRHKITKRGQNVTFRCDPISEHNRLYWYRQTLGQGPEFLTYFQNEAQLEKSRLLSDRFSAERPKGSFSTLEIQRTEQGDSAMYLCASSRGGGQGVNQPQHFGDGTRLSIL.

This clone appeared many times. The gene calls are TRBV7-9 and TRBJ2-7; TRBD1 matches at 12 bases. CDR3 length equals 15 residues. The V gene's germline CDR1 is SEHNR and CDR2 FQNEAQ (reference sequence). V lost 4 bases, J lost 4 bases, and 5 bases stayed unmatched. CDR3 coding DNA: TGTGCCAGCAGCTCCCTGGGACAGGGGGCTTACGAGCAGTACTTC. Amino acids: CASSSLGQGAYEQYF. Complete variable domain (other parts from reference TRBV7-9 and TRBJ2-7): DTGVSQNPRHKITKRGQNVTFRCDPISEHNRLYWYRQTLGQGPEFLTYFQNEAQLEKSRLLSDRFSAERPKGSFSTLEIQRTEQGDSAMYLCASSSLGQGAYEQYFGPGTRLTVT.

This clone was seen at least ten times. V is TRBV7-2 and J is TRBJ2-1; D remains unclear. Germline lookup yields CDR1 SGHTA and CDR2 FQGNSA. With 5 bases removed from V and 5 bases from J, the gap between germline ends came to 10 bases. The CDR3 loop spans 13 amino acids. The CDR3 spells CASSRKYDNEQFF. CDR3 nucleotides: TGTGCCAGCAGCCGTAAATATGACAATGAGCAGTTCTTC.

This clone was seen ten or more times. The rearrangement uses TRBV7-2 and TRBJ2-1; a possible D gene is TRBD2 (6 bases). The CDR3 runs 15 residues. CDR1 and CDR2 from the germline V gene are SGHTA and FQGNSA. V lost 2 bases and J 7 bases, leaving 15 bases between the germline ends. For the CDR3, the DNA is TGTGCCAGCAGCTTATACCTCGGGGGAGGAAATGAGCAGTTCTTC. Amino acid sequence: CASSLYLGGGNEQFF.

This clone was observed many times. The chain links TRBV18 to TRBJ1-4; TRBD1 is a possible D gene (5 bases). The V gene's germline CDR1 is KGHSH and CDR2 LQKENI. This CDR3 has 18 amino acids. Trimming removed 3 bases at V and 0 bases at J, with 17 bases between. The CDR3 nucleotides are TGTGCCAGCTCACCGGGACTTACCCCATTTGCAACTAATGAAAAACTGTTTTTT. This translates into CASSPGLTPFATNEKLFF.

The chain combines TRBV6-1 with TRBJ2-5, with 9 bases aligning to TRBD1. Trimming cost V 3 bases and J 4 bases; bases outside gene matches: 12. The germline V gene has CDR1 MNHNS and CDR2 SASEGT. The CDR3 loop spans 17 amino acids. CDR3 residues: CASSDQPTGGGGETQYF. The CDR3 region has the DNA TGTGCCAGCAGTGACCAACCTACAGGGGGCGGAGGAGAGACCCAGTACTTC.